This is a list of T cell receptor beta chains from one sample in a study of blood T cell repertoires in COVID-19. Sequencing was performed with immunoSEQ multiplex PCR; in TCRdb, only in-frame clones are kept and a portion is missing. The table shows tens of thousands of clones, with around four fifths occurring only once. The sequenced sample was peripheral blood. The receptors shown here come from a woman between 45 and 60 years old with active or convalescent COVID-19. Both conserved end residues are trimmed from each CDR3.

v_call	j_call	cdr3_aa
TRBV7-2	TRBJ1-2	ASSLAGAGGGYT
TRBV11-3	TRBJ1-3	ASSLVTESGNTIY
TRBV5-1	TRBJ1-1	ASSRGAGAGANTEAF
TRBV7-6	TRBJ1-5	ASSSQGENSNQPQH
TRBV7-8	TRBJ2-1	ASSHSRTYNEQF
TRBV6-1	TRBJ1-6	ASSERQPILGSPLH
TRBV7-8	TRBJ2-3	ASSLAVAGEKQY
TRBV1	TRBJ2-1	TSSQRLAGYNEQF
TRBV14	TRBJ2-7	ASSQVPGGYEQY
TRBV2	TRBJ2-7	ASTLSGIYEQY
TRBV5-5	TRBJ2-7	ASTLLPLAGGLGEQY
TRBV11-2	TRBJ2-5	ASSWTRETQY
TRBV6-5	TRBJ2-5	ASSAGQGAGETQY
TRBV7-8	TRBJ1-3	ASSRQGISGNTIY
TRBV30	TRBJ1-5	AWSVRWQRNQPQH